This T cell receptor (beta chain) was sequenced in a study of blood T cell repertoires in COVID-19. Turning to the study itself: Material from acute and convalescent COVID-19 was sourced from the United States, Italy and Spain. The analysed material was cDNA or gDNA that came from T cells, B-cell-depleted T cells, or PBMCs.

Repertoires were generated with immunoSEQ multiplex PCR, while TCRdb's copy carries only in-frame clones and drops some. The sample holds fewer than 250,000 clones, less than 90% seen once. Germline-derived CDR1 and CDR2 are LGHDT and YNNKEL (reference sequence). The CDR3 runs to 13 residues. V was pared by 2 bases and J by 4 bases, with 7 bases between. Sequencing used peripheral blood. This sequence originates from a woman between 65 and 79 years old with active or convalescent COVID-19. The rearrangement uses TRBV3-1 (or the pseudogene TRBV3-2) and TRBJ2-3, with D unclear. The DNA for the CDR3 is TGTGCCAGCAGCCAATTTCTAGCAGATACGCAGTATTTT. This gives the protein CASSQFLADTQYF.